The rows below give T cell receptor beta chains drawn from one sample of a study of cytomegalovirus exposure and HLA in healthy donors. Data came from immunoSEQ multiplex PCR; TCRdb stores just in-frame clones and leaves some out. The sample shows roughly 90,000 clones, roughly 80% of them seen only once. Sequencing was carried out using PBMCs. These receptors all come from a woman in her thirties or forties in good health and CMV-seropositive. Both conserved end residues are part of each CDR3. Fields, in order: CDR3 protein, CDR3 DNA, clone size, V gene, J gene, D gene. The D gene is left open where the match is weak. Clone size is given for some rows only: seen once, a few or many times, or a class if the clone is expanded.

CASSVDSGGKETQYF,TGTGCCAGCAGCGTAGACTCGGGAGGGAAAGAGACCCAGTACTTC,NA,TRBV9,TRBJ2-5,TRBD2
CASSYSISSVYTEAFF,TGTGCCAGCAGTTACTCGATATCGTCGGTATACACTGAAGCTTTCTTT,few,TRBV6-5,TRBJ1-1,NA
CASSSLDRGNQPQHF,TGTGCCAGCAGCTCCCTTGACAGGGGGAATCAGCCCCAGCATTTT,NA,TRBV28,TRBJ1-5,TRBD1
CASSLRVQGTSGEKLFF,TGTGCCAGCAGCTTAAGAGTTCAGGGCACCTCGGGTGAAAAACTGTTTTTT,NA,TRBV7-2,TRBJ1-4,NA
CASSQDTNFLGYTF,TGCGCCAGCAGCCAAGATACGAACTTTCTTGGCTACACCTTC,NA,TRBV4-3,TRBJ1-2,NA
CASRGTGWNTEAFF,TGCGCCAGCAGAGGGACAGGTTGGAACACTGAAGCTTTCTTT,few,TRBV4-1,TRBJ1-1,TRBD1
CASSVEDRGYEQYF,TGTGCCAGCAGCGTAGAGGACAGGGGCTACGAGCAGTACTTC,NA,TRBV9,TRBJ2-7,TRBD1
CASSWGSGRGEQYF,TGTGCCAGCAGCTGGGGTAGCGGGAGGGGCGAGCAGTACTTC,NA,TRBV7-2,TRBJ2-7,TRBD2
CSVGKDRYNEQFF,TGCAGCGTTGGGAAAGACAGATACAATGAGCAGTTCTTC,NA,TRBV29-1,TRBJ2-1,NA
CASSAGSYNEQFF,TGTGCCAGTAGTGCGGGGTCCTACAATGAGCAGTTCTTC,NA,TRBV19,TRBJ2-1,NA
CASSGLNEQFF,TGTGCCAGCAGTGGACTTAATGAGCAGTTCTTC,few,TRBV6-1,TRBJ2-1,NA
CSFDPPGYPRTEAFF,TGCAGCTTTGACCCCCCTGGTTACCCGAGGACTGAGGCTTTCTTT,once,TRBV29-1,TRBJ1-1,NA
CASSSTGSGNTIYF,TGTGCCAGCAGTTCGACAGGCTCTGGAAACACCATATATTTT,NA,TRBV6-5,TRBJ1-3,NA
CATSSTVRDSGANVLTF,TGTGCCACCAGCAGCACAGTGAGGGACTCTGGGGCCAACGTCCTGACTTTC,NA,TRBV15,TRBJ2-6,NA
CASSPGVSYNEQFF,TGTGCCAGCAGCCCCGGGGTTAGCTACAATGAGCAGTTCTTC,NA,TRBV6-4,TRBJ2-1,NA
CASSQFNLPRDRAYEQYF,TGTGCCAGCAGTCAATTCAATCTGCCCCGGGACAGGGCTTACGAGCAGTACTTC,NA,TRBV7-9,TRBJ2-7,TRBD1
CASSLRLSGRGGGDTGELFF,TGTGCCAGCAGCCTACGTCTAAGCGGGAGGGGAGGAGGGGACACCGGGGAGCTGTTTTTT,NA,TRBV7-3,TRBJ2-2,TRBD2
CASSPLAGGQRIKETQYF,TGTGCCAGCAGCCCCCTTGCCGGGGGACAGAGAATAAAAGAGACCCAGTACTTC,NA,TRBV11-2,TRBJ2-5,NA